This T cell receptor (beta chain) was profiled in a study of T cell responses to AZD1222 COVID-19 vaccine. Produced via immunoSEQ multiplex PCR; TCRdb's table is partial and in-frame only. The sample records about 120,000 clones, 80% to 90% being singletons. Points on this clone: Its antigen is not known.

The germline V gene has CDR1 MNHEY and CDR2 SVGAGI. The CDR3 is made up of 15 amino acids. V gave up 0 bases and J gave up 2 bases, with 9 bases separating them. Study results and limitations: Donors in the cohort were predominantly white British and more often female, and clonal diversity was possibly underestimated.

The source is an adult in good health. The source material was peripheral blood, sampled on day 0 of AZD1222 vaccination. The chain joins TRBV6-5 to TRBJ2-3, with D uncertain. The DNA of the CDR3 is TGTGCCAGCAGTTACTCGGAATGGGACACAGATACGCAGTATTTT. Amino acids: CASSYSEWDTDTQYF.